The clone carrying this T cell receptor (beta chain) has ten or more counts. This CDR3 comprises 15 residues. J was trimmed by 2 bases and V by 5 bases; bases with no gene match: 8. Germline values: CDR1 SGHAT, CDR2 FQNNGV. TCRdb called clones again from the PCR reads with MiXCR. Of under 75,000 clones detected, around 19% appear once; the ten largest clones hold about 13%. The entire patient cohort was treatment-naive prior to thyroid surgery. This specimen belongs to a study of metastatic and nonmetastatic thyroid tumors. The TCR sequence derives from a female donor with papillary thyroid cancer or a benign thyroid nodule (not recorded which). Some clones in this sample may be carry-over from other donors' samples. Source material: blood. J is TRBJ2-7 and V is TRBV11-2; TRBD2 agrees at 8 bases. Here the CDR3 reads CASSIPGAGAYEQYF. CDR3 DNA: TGTGCCAGCAGCATACCCGGAGCGGGGGCCTACGAGCAGTACTTC.